This T cell receptor beta chain is drawn from a study of identical twins. Study outcomes and limitations: Alpha sequences out of frame and shared by twins had excess low generation probability. Modelling approaches yielded underestimates of out-of-frame TCR alpha sharing between monozygotic twins.

Template switching created a universal primer site, and the cDNA included unique molecular identifiers. TCRdb used MiXCR to reprocess the 5' RACE reads, holding one entry per CDR3 protein. The profile shows approximately 280,000 distinct CDR3 sequences, approximately 8.5% of them singletons. Many counts were recorded for this clonotype. Antigen: not known. There were only healthy Caucasians among the donors. The same data also contributed to another study, on yellow fever vaccine responses in identical twins.

Sequenced input: memory (CD45RO+) T cells sorted from blood. The receptor was isolated from a woman aged 18-29 years in good health.

CDR3 nucleotides: TGTGCCAGCAGTTTAGGCAGGGAGCGGGGTGAGCAGTTCTTC. Protein sequence: CASSLGRERGEQFF. The chain recombines TRBV12-3 or TRBV12-4 with TRBJ2-1, with 7 bases fitting TRBD2. J was trimmed by 9 bases and V by 1 base; bases with no gene match: 6. The CDR3 has 14 residues.